These T cell receptor beta chains were read from a single sample in a study of blood T cell repertoires in COVID-19. TCRdb's table, derived via immunoSEQ multiplex PCR, lists solely in-frame clones and lacks some. This sample yields some 220,000 clones, of which around 81% are seen a single time; about 6.3% belongs to the top ten. The sample consisted of peripheral blood. These receptors all stem from a woman aged 55-69 years with active or convalescent COVID-19. Each CDR3 is given with its conserved first and last residue. D genes are given only for firm matches. Clone size is not always given. Where it is, it says once, few, many or a class for expanded clones.

d_gene	j_gene	abundance	v_gene	CDR3aa	CDR3nt
NA	TRBJ2-2	NA	TRBV7-9	CASSTGVGWNTGELFF	TGTGCCAGCAGCACGGGGGTGGGCTGGAACACCGGGGAGCTGTTTTTT
NA	TRBJ1-2	NA	TRBV29-1	CSVETAGPDGYTF	TGCAGCGTTGAAACTGCGGGGCCCGATGGCTACACCTTC
TRBD2	TRBJ2-1	NA	TRBV5-1	CASSLASGGAYNEQFF	TGCGCCAGCAGCTTAGCTAGCGGGGGGGCCTACAATGAGCAGTTCTTC
TRBD2	TRBJ2-4	NA	TRBV5-6	CASRAGEWGIQYF	TGTGCCAGCAGAGCGGGAGAGTGGGGCATTCAGTACTTC
TRBD1	TRBJ1-1	NA	TRBV19	CASSPTGWGTEAFF	TGTGCCAGTAGTCCGACAGGGTGGGGCACTGAAGCTTTCTTT
NA	TRBJ2-2	NA	TRBV11-1	CASGHLSDGELFF	TGTGCCAGCGGCCACCTTAGCGACGGGGAGCTGTTTTTT
NA	TRBJ2-2	NA	TRBV6-1	CASSEGRGFRGTGELFF	TGTGCCAGCAGTGAAGGGAGAGGGTTTCGCGGAACCGGGGAGCTGTTTTTT
TRBD1	TRBJ2-2	few	TRBV10-2	CASRQGADTGELFF	TGCGCCAGCAGGCAGGGGGCGGACACCGGGGAGCTGTTTTTT
NA	TRBJ1-2	NA	TRBV6-6	CASSYSAGGGQDGYTF	TGTGCCAGCAGTTACTCGGCCGGGGGAGGTCAGGATGGCTACACCTTC
TRBD2	TRBJ2-3	NA	TRBV9	CASSVVTGGGDTQYF	TGTGCCAGCAGCGTAGTTACGGGAGGAGGAGATACGCAGTATTTT
NA	TRBJ2-7	NA	TRBV12-5	CASGLETDSYEQYF	TGTGCTAGTGGTTTGGAGACAGACTCCTACGAGCAGTACTTC
TRBD1	TRBJ1-1	NA	TRBV25-1	CASSELNRGLGNTEAFF	TGTGCCAGCAGTGAACTGAACAGGGGATTGGGGAACACTGAAGCTTTCTTT
NA	TRBJ1-1	once	TRBV18	CASSPVDSLANTEAFF	TGTGCCAGCTCACCCGTTGACAGTCTTGCGAACACTGAAGCTTTCTTT